Listed below are T cell receptor beta chains from one sample, sequenced in a study of tumor T cells in aggressive B-cell lymphoma. Assay used: immunoSEQ multiplex PCR; TCRdb lists only in-frame clones, some missing. The repertoire has about 5,000 clones, 87% of them found once; the top ten carry 2.5% to 3%. Specimen: tumor tissue. The receptors shown here come from an adult with diffuse large B cell lymphoma. The conserved cysteine and the conserved F or W are not part of the CDR3 here. Each record gives: CDR3 length, D gene, V gene, CDR3 protein. D genes are given only for firm matches.

length: 15; D: TRBD1; V: TRBV10-3; CDR3: AIGVKIQGESDYGYT
length: 13; D: TRBD2; V: TRBV6-1; CDR3: ASSELAGGRETQY
length: 13; D: TRBD2; V: TRBV7-2; CDR3: ASSLRGLAGDEQY
length: 11; D: TRBD1; V: TRBV7-2; CDR3: ASSWDSSNEQY
length: 12; D: -; V: TRBV2; CDR3: ASSEAREGIEQY
length: 12; D: TRBD1; V: TRBV19; CDR3: ASSWDRAYNEQF
length: 9; D: -; V: TRBV29-1; CDR3: SAEGLGEQF
length: 14; D: -; V: TRBV18; CDR3: ASSPLRELSEETQY
length: 10; D: -; V: TRBV28; CDR3: ASADYIYEQY
length: 13; D: -; V: TRBV5-4; CDR3: ASSSKTLDSYGYT
length: 12; D: -; V: TRBV5-4; CDR3: ASSSGLRQETQY
length: 12; D: TRBD1; V: TRBV7-2; CDR3: ASTIHRGMETQY
length: 12; D: TRBD1; V: TRBV7-2; CDR3: ASSWTGRTGELF
length: 19; D: TRBD2; V: TRBV9; CDR3: ASSVAPERLAGGWSTGELF
length: 15; D: TRBD1; V: TRBV30; CDR3: AWRNPGQGSYNSPLH
length: 16; D: TRBD1; V: TRBV4-1; CDR3: ASSQAGTGNFGGTEAF
length: 14; D: TRBD1; V: TRBV6-1; CDR3: ASSEEAGGSRGEQY
length: 12; D: TRBD1; V: TRBV23-1; CDR3: ASSQLNRGTEAF
length: 8; D: -; V: TRBV20-1; CDR3: SAEYNEQF
length: 13; D: -; V: TRBV10-2; CDR3: ASKKETLRTGELF
length: 12; D: -; V: TRBV29-1; CDR3: SVEDLGGPYEQY
length: 13; D: TRBD2; V: TRBV5-1; CDR3: ASSLNSGGAYEQY
length: 12; D: -; V: TRBV2; CDR3: ALRIIQGRTEAF
length: 12; D: -; V: TRBV2; CDR3: ASRTDLNYYEQY
length: 10; D: -; V: TRBV2; CDR3: ASSEASGELF
length: 13; D: TRBD2; V: TRBV11-1; CDR3: ASSWGGRGTYEQY
length: 13; D: TRBD2; V: TRBV2; CDR3: ASRGGRGGQETQY
length: 11; D: TRBD1; V: TRBV6-4; CDR3: ASRGQGGTEAF
length: 10; D: -; V: TRBV5-5; CDR3: ASSPRGDEQF
length: 11; D: -; V: TRBV9; CDR3: ASSVAPEFEQY
length: 13; D: -; V: TRBV11-1; CDR3: ASSLGTGYSYEQY
length: 14; D: TRBD1; V: TRBV18; CDR3: ASSPSTGYLAYEQY
length: 14; D: -; V: TRBV7-8; CDR3: ASSFWDLYSGNTIY
length: 12; D: TRBD2; V: TRBV7-6; CDR3: ASSSSGSIYEQY
length: 21; D: TRBD2; V: TRBV5-1; CDR3: ASSLDPLGYSGRARSSYNEQF
length: 13; D: TRBD1; V: TRBV18; CDR3: ASSRQGDFATEAF
length: 9; D: -; V: TRBV6-5; CDR3: ASSYSTRQY
length: 13; D: TRBD1; V: TRBV10-1; CDR3: ASSPQGTGRLKAF
length: 14; D: -; V: TRBV7-6; CDR3: ASSSRQDSMNTEAF
length: 14; D: -; V: TRBV5-6; CDR3: ASSRIGGGRNTEAF
length: 10; D: -; V: TRBV13; CDR3: ASSWGRKTQY
length: 13; D: TRBD1; V: TRBV5-5; CDR3: ASSGRGQGSYEQY
length: 14; D: -; V: TRBV4-2; CDR3: ASSQDLSGMGTEAF
length: 8; D: -; V: TRBV29-1; CDR3: KSGADTQY
length: 14; D: TRBD2; V: TRBV4-3; CDR3: ASSQDRRWGGETQY
length: 16; D: TRBD2; V: TRBV2; CDR3: ASSEAPPVLAGAREQY
length: 8; D: -; V: TRBV29-1; CDR3: SVAWGHQY
length: 10; D: -; V: TRBV19; CDR3: ASASLATEQF
length: 15; D: TRBD2; V: TRBV7-8; CDR3: ASSLGALAGSRETQY
length: 15; D: TRBD1; V: TRBV18; CDR3: ASSPMTGGQSNYGYT
length: 12; D: -; V: TRBV4-3; CDR3: ASSQWSSGNTIY
length: 10; D: TRBD1; V: TRBV5-8; CDR3: ASSLGGQTQY
length: 13; D: TRBD1; V: TRBV5-4; CDR3: ASQKGGDRVETQY
length: 12; D: -; V: TRBV30; CDR3: AWSVRGGIYGYT
length: 11; D: -; V: TRBV30; CDR3: AGRTALGEKLF